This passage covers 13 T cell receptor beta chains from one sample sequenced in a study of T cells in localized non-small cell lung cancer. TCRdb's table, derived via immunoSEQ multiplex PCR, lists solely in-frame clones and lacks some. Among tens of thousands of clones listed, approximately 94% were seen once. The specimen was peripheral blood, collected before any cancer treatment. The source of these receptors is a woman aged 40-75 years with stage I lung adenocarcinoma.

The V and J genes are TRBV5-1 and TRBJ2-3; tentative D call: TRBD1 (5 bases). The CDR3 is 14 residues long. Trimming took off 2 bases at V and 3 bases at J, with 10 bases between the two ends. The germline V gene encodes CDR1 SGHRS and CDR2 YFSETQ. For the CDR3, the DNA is TGCGCCAGCAGCTTTCAGACAGAGACAGATACGCAGTATTTT. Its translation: CASSFQTETDTQYF. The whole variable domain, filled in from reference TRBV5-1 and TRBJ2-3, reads KAGVTQTPRYLIKTRGQQVTLSCSPISGHRSVSWYQQTPGQGLQFLFEYFSETQRNKGNFPGRFSGRQFSNSRSEMNVSTLELGDSALYLCASSFQTETDTQYFGPGTRLTVL.

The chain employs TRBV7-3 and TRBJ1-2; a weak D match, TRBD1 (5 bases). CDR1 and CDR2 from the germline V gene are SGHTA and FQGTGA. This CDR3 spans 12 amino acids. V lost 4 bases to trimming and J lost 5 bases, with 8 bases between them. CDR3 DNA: TGTGCCAGCAGCTCGGAGGGGTATGGCTACACCTTC. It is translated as CASSSEGYGYTF. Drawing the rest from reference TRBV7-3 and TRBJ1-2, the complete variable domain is GAGVSQTPSNKVTEKGKYVELRCDPISGHTALYWYRQSLGQGPEFLIYFQGTGAADDSGLPNDRFFAVRPEGSVSTLKIQRTERGDSAVYLCASSSEGYGYTFGSGTRLTVV.

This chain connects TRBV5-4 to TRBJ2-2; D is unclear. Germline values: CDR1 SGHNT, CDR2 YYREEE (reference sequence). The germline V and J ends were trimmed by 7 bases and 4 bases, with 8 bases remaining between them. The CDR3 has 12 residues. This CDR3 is CASGVITGELFF. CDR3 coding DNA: TGTGCCAGCGGGGTTATCACCGGGGAGCTGTTTTTT.

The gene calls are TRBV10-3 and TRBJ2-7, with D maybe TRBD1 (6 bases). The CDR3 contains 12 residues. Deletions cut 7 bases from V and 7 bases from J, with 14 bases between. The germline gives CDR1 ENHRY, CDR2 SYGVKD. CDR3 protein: CAIKGRGREQYF. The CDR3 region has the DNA TGTGCCATCAAGGGCAGGGGTCGGGAGCAGTACTTC.

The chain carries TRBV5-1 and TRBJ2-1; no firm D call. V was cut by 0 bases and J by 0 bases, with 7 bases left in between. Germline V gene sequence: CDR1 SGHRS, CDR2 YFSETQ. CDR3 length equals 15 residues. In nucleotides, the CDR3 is TGCGCCAGCAGCTTGGTAATGAGCTCCTACAATGAGCAGTTCTTC. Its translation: CASSLVMSSYNEQFF.

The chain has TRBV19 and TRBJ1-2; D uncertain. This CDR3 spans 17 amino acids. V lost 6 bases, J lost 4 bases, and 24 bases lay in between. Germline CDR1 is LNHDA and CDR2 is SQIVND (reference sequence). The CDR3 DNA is TGTGCCAGTAGGACGCCAGGTTCTTGGGGTACGACCTATGGCTACACCTTC. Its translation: CASRTPGSWGTTYGYTF. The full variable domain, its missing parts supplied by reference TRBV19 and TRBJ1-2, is DGGITQSPKYLFRKEGQNVTLSCEQNLNHDAMYWYRQDPGQGLRLIYYSQIVNDFQKGDIAEGYSVSREKKESFPLTVTSAQKNPTAFYLCASRTPGSWGTTYGYTFGSGTRLTVV.

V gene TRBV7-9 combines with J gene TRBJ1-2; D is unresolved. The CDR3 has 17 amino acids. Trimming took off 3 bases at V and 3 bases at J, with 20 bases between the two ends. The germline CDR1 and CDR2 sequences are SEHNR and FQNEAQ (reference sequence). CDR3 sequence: CASSFGRTEDPYYGYTF. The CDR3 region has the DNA TGTGCCAGCAGCTTCGGCAGAACAGAAGACCCCTACTATGGCTACACCTTC.

CDR3 DNA: TGTGCCACCAGCAGAAGGACACGGGAGACCCAGTACTTC. Protein product: CATSRRTRETQYF. The chain combines TRBV15 with TRBJ2-5, with D possibly matching TRBD1 (5 bases). The CDR3 consists of 13 residues. V gave up 2 bases and J gave up 5 bases, with 9 bases separating them. Germline CDR1 and CDR2: LNHNV and YYDKDF (reference sequence).

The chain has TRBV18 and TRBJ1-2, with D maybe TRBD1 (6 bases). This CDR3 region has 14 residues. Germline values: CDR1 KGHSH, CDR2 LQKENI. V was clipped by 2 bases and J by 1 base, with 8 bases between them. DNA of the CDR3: TGTGCCAGCTCACCAGGACAGTTTAACTATGGCTACACCTTC. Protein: CASSPGQFNYGYTF. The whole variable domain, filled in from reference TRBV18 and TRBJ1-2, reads NAGVMQNPRHLVRRRGQEARLRCSPMKGHSHVYWYRQLPEEGLKFMVYLQKENIIDESGMPKERFSAEFPKEGPSILRIQQVVRGDSAAYFCASSPGQFNYGYTFGSGTRLTVV.

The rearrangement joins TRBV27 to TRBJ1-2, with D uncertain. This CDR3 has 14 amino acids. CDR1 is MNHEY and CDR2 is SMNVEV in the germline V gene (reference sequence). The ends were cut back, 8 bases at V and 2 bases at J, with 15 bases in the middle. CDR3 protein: CASFSRTVNYGYTF. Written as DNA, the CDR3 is TGTGCCAGCTTCTCACGGACGGTGAACTATGGCTACACCTTC.

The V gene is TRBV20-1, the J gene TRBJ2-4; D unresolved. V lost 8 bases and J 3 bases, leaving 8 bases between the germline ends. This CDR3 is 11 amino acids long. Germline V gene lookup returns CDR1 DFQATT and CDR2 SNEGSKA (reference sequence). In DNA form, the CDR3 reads TGCAGTCAGGTCATCAAAAACATTCAGTACTTC. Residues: CSQVIKNIQYF.

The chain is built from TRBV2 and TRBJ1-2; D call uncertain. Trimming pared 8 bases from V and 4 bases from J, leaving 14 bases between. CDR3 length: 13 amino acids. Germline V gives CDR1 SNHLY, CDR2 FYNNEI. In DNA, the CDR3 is TGTGCCAGCTCCTTAGGCCGGGGCTATGGCTACACCTTC. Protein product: CASSLGRGYGYTF.

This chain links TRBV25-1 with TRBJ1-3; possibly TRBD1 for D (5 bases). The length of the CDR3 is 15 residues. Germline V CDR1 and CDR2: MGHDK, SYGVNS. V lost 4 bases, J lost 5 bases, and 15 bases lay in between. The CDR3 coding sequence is TGTGCCAGCAGTGTCGGGACCTTAGTACGAAACACCATATATTTT. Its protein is CASSVGTLVRNTIYF.